The source of this T cell receptor (beta chain) is a study of T cell responses to AZD1222 COVID-19 vaccine. Profiling relied on immunoSEQ multiplex PCR, and the TCRdb table lists in-frame clones only, not all of them. The table records about 200,000 clones, more than 90% of them present only once. The sequence derives from an adult who received the MenACWY meningococcal vaccine as a control. Sequencing was performed on peripheral blood, taken 28 days after the second dose of the MenACWY control vaccine.

CDR3 sequence: CASSLVTLSGANVLTF. CDR3 coding DNA: TGTGCCAGCAGCTTAGTTACCCTCTCTGGGGCCAACGTCCTGACTTTC. The chain couples TRBV7-8 to TRBJ2-6; D is undetermined. CDR1 is SGHVS and CDR2 is FQNEAQ in the germline V gene. Trimming took 1 base from V and 0 from J, leaving 7 bases between them. The CDR3 has 16 residues.